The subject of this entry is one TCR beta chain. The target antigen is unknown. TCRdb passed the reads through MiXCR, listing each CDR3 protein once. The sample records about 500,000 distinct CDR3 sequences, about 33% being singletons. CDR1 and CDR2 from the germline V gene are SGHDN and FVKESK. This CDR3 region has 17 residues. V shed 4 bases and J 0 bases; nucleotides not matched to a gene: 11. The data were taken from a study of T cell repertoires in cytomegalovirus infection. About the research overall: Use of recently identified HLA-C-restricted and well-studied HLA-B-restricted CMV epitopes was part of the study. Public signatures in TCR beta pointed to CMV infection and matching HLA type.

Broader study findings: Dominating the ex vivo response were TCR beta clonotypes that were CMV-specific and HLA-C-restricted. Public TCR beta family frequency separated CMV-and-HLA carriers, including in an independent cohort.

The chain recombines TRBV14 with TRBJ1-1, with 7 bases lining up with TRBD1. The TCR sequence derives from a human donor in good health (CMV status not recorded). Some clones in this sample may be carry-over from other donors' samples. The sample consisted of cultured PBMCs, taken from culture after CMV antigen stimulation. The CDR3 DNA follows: TGTGCCAGCAGCCCCCTTCGGACAGGAGTGATGAACACTGAAGCTTTCTTT. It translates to CASSPLRTGVMNTEAFF.